This T cell receptor beta chain was recorded in a study of blood T cell repertoires in COVID-19. On the study more broadly: From T cells, B-cell-depleted T cells, or PBMCs came the material, which was cDNA or gDNA.

Looked up from germline, CDR1 is SGHKS and CDR2 is YYEKEE (reference sequence). Trimming pared 0 bases from V and 5 bases from J, leaving 14 bases between. The CDR3 extends over 15 amino acids. TCRdb's table, derived via immunoSEQ multiplex PCR, lists solely in-frame clones and lacks some. This sample has roughly 250,000 clones, with roughly 84% found just once. The sequence was collected from a middle-aged woman who had recovered from COVID-19. Sequencing used peripheral blood. The chain carries TRBV5-5 and TRBJ1-2; perhaps TRBD1 as D (5 bases). For the CDR3, the DNA is TGTGCCAGCAGCTTGGGTGGGACTGAATTGTATGGCTACACCTTC. Translated: CASSLGGTELYGYTF.